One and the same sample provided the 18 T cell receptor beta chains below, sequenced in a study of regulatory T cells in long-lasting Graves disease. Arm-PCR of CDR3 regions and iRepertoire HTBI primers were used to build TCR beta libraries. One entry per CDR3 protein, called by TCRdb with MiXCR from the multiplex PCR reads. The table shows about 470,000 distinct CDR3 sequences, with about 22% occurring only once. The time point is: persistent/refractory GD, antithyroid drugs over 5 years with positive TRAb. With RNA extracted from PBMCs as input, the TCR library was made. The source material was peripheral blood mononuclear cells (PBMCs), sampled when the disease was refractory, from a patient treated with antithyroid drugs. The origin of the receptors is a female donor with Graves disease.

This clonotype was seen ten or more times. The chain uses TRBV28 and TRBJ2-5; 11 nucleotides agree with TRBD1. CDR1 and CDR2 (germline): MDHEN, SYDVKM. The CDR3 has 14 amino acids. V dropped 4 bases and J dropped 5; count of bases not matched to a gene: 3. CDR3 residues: CASSWTGGFETQYF. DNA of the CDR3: TGTGCCAGCAGTTGGACAGGGGGCTTCGAGACCCAGTACTTC.

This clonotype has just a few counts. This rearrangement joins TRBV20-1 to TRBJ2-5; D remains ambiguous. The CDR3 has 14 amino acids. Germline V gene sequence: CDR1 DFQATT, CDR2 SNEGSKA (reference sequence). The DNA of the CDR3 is TGCAGGCCTCTGGGTTCATTAACACAAGAGACCCAGTACTTC. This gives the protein CRPLGSLTQETQYF.

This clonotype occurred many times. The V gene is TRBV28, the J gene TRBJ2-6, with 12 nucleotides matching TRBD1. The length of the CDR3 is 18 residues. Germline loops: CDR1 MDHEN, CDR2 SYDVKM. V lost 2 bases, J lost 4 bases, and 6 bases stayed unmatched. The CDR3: CASSLVGQGAPGANVLTF. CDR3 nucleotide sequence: TGTGCCAGCAGTTTAGTGGGACAGGGGGCGCCGGGGGCCAACGTCCTGACTTTC.

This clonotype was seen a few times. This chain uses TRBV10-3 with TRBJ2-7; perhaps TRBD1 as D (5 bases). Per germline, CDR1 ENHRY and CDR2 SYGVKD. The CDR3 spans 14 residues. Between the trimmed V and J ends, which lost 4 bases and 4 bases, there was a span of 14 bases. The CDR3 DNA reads TGTGCCATCAGTGCCCCGCAGGGTGGATACGAGCAGTACTTC. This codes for CAISAPQGGYEQYF.

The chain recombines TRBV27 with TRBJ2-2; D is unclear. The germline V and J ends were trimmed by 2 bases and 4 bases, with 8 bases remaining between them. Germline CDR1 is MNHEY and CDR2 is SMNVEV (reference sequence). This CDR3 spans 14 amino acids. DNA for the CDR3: TGTGCCAGCAGTTTACTCTGGGCCACCGGGGAGCTGTTTTTT. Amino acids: CASSLLWATGELFF.

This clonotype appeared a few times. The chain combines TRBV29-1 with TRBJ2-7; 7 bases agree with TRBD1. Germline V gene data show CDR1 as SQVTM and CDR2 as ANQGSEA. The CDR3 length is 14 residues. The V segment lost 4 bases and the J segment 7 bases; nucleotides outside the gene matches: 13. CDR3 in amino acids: CSVGGTDGLLEQYF. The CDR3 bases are TGCAGCGTTGGGGGGACAGACGGCCTCCTGGAGCAGTACTTC.

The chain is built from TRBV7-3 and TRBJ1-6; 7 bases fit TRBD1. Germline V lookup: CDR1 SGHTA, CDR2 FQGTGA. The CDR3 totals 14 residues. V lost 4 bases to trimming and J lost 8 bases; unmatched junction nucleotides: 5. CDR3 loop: CASSSGQTDSPLHF. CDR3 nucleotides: TGTGCCAGCAGCTCGGGACAGACGGATTCACCCCTCCACTTT.

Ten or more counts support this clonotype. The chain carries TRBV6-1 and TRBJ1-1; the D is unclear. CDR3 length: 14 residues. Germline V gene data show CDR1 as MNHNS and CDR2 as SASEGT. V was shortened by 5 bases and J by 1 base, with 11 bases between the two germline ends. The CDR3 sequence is CASSTTTGNTEAFF. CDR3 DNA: TGTGCCAGCAGTACGACAACGGGGAACACTGAAGCTTTCTTT.

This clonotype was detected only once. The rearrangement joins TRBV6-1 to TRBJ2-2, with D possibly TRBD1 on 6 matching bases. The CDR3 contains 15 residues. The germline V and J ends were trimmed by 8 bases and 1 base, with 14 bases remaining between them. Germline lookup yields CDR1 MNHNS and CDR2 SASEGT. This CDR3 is CASLAYRVNTGELFF. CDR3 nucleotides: TGTGCCAGCCTCGCGTACAGGGTGAACACCGGGGAGCTGTTTTTT.

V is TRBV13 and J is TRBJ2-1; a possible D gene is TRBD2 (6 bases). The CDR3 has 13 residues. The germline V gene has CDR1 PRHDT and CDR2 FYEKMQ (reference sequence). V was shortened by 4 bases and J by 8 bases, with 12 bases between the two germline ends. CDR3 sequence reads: CASSYSGLYEQFF. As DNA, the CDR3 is TGTGCCAGCAGCTATAGCGGTCTCTATGAGCAGTTCTTC.

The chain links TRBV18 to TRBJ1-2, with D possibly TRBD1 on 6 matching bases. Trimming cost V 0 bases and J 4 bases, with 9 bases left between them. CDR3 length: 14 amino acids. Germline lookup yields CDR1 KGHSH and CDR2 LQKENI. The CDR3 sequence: CASSPPTGSYGYTF. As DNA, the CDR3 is TGTGCCAGCTCACCACCAACAGGGTCCTATGGCTACACCTTC.

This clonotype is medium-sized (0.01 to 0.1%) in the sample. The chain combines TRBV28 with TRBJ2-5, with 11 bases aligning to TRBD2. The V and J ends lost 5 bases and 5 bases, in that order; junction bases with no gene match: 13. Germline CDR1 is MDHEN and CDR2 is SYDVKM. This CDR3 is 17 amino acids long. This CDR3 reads CASSLLRGSGRGETQYF. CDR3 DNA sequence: TGTGCCAGCAGTCTTCTTAGGGGTAGCGGGAGGGGTGAGACCCAGTACTTC.

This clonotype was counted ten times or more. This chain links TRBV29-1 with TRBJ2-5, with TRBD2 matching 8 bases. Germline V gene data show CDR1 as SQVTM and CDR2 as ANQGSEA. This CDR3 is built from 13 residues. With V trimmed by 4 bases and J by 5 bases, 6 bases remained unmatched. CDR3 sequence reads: CSVAGGGGETQYF. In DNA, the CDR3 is TGCAGCGTTGCGGGGGGGGGAGGCGAGACCCAGTACTTC.

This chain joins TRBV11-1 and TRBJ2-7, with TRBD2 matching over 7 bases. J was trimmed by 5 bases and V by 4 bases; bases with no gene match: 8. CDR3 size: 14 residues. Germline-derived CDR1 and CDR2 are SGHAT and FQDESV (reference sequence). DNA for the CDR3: TGTGCCAGCAGCTCAGGATTTGGGGGGGACGAGCAGTACTTC. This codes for CASSSGFGGDEQYF.

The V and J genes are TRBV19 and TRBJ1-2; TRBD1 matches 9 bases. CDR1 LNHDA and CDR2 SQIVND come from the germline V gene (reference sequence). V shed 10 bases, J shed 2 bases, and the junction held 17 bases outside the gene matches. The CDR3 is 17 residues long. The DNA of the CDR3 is TGTGCCACCTCCGACCGGGACAGGGAACTCTCCAACTATGGCTACACCTTC. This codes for CATSDRDRELSNYGYTF.

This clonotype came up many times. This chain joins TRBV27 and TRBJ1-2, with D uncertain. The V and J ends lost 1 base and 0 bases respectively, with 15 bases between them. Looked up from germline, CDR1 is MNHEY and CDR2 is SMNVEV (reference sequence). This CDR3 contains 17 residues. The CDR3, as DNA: TGTGCCAGCAGTTTATTGGGCGAGAGGCGAGCTAACTATGGCTACACCTTC. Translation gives CASSLLGERRANYGYTF.

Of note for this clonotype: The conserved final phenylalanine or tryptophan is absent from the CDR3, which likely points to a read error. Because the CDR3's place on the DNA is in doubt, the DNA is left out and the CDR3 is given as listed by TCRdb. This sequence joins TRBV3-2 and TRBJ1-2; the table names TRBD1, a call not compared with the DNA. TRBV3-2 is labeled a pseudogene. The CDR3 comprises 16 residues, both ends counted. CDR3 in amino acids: CASSQGTGTGFYGYTL.

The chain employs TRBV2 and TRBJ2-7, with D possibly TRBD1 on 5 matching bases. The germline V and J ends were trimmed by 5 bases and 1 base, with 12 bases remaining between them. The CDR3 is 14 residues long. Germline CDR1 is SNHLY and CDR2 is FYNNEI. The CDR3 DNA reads TGTGCCAGCAGTATGACAGCCTCATCCTACGAGCAGTACTTC. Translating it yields CASSMTASSYEQYF.